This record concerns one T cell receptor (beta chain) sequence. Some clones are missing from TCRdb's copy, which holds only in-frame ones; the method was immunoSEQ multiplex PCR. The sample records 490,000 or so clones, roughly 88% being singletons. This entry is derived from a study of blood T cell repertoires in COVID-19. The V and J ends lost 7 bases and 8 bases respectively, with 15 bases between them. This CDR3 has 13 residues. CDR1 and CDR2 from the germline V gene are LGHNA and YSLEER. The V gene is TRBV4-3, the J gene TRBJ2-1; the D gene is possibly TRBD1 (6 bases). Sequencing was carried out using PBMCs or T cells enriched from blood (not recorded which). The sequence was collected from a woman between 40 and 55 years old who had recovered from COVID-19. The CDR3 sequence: CASNKQGDYEQFF. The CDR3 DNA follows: TGCGCCAGCAATAAACAGGGCGATTATGAGCAGTTCTTC.